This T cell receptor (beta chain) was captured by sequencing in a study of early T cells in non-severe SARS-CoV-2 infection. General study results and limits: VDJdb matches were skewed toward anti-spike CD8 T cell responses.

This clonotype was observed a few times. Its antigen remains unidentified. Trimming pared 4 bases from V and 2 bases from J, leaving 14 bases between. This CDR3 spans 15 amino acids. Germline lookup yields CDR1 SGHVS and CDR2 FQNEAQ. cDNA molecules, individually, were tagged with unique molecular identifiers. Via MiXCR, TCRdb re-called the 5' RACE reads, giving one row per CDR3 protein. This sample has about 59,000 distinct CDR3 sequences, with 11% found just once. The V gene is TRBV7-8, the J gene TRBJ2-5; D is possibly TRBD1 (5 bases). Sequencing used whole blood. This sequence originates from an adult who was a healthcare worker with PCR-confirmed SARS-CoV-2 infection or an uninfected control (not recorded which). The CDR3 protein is CASSSNLGQQETQYF. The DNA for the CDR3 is TGTGCCAGCAGCTCAAATCTGGGGCAACAAGAGACCCAGTACTTC.